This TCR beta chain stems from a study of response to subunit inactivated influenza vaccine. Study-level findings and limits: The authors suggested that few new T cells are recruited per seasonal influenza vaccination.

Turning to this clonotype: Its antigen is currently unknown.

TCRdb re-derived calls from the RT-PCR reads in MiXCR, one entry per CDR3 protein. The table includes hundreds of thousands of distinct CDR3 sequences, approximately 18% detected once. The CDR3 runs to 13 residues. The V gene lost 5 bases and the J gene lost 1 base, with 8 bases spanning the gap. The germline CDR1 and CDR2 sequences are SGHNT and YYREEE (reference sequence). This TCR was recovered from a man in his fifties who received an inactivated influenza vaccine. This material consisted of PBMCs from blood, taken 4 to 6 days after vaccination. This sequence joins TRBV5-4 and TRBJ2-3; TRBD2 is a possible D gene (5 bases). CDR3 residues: CASRWRGTDTQYF. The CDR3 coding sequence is TGTGCCAGCAGGTGGCGGGGCACAGATACGCAGTATTTT.